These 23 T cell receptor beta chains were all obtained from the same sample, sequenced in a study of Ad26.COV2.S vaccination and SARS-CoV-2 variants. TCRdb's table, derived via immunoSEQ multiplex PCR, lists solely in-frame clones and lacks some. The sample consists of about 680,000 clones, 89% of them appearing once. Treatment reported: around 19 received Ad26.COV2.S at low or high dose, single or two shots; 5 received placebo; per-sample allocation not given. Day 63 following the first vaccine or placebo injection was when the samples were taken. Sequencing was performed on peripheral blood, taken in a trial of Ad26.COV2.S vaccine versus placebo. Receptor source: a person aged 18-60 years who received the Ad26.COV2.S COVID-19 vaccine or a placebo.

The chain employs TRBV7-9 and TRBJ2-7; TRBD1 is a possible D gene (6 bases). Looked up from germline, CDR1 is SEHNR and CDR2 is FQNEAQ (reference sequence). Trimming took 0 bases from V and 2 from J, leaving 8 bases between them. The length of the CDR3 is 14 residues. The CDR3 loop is CASSLATGPYEQYF. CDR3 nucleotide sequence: TGTGCCAGCAGCTTAGCGACAGGACCCTACGAGCAGTACTTC.

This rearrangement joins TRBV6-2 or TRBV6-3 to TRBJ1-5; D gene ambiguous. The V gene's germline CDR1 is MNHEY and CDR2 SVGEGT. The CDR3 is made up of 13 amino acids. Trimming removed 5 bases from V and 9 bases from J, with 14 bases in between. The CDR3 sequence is CASSHPGGPPQHF. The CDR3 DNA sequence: TGTGCCAGCAGTCATCCTGGAGGGCCGCCCCAGCATTTT.

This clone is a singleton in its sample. The CDR3, as DNA: TGCGCCAGCAGCCGAGACCCGGGACTAGGCAGTGAGACCCAGTACTTC. Protein product: CASSRDPGLGSETQYF. This rearrangement joins TRBV5-1 to TRBJ2-5; 8 positions agree with TRBD2. Trimming removed 4 bases from V and 5 bases from J; junction bases left unmatched: 13. This CDR3 has 16 amino acids. Germline CDR1 is SGHRS and CDR2 is YFSETQ.

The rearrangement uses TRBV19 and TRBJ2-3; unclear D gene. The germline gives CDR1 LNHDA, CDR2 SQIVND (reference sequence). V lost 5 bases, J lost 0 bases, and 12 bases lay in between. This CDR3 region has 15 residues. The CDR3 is CASSETIPSTDTQYF. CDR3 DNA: TGTGCCAGTAGTGAGACCATCCCCAGCACAGATACGCAGTATTTT.

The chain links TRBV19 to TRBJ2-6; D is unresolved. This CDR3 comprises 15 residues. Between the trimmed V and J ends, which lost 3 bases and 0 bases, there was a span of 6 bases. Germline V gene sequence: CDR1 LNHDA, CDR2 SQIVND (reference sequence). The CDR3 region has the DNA TGTGCCAGTAGTATTGCCTTCTCTGGGGCCAACGTCCTGACTTTC. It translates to CASSIAFSGANVLTF.

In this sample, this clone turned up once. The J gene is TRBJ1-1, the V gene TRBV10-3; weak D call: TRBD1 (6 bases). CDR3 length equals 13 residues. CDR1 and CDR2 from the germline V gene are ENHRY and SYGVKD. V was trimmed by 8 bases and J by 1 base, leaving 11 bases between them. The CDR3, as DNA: TGTGCCATCGGGGGGCAGGCGAACACTGAAGCTTTCTTT. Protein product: CAIGGQANTEAFF.

The CDR3 spells CASSIGPITTHNEQFF. As DNA, the CDR3 is TGTGCCAGTAGTATAGGCCCAATAACTACGCACAATGAGCAGTTCTTC. The genes are TRBV19 and TRBJ2-1; D ambiguous. The CDR3 runs 16 residues. V shed 1 base and J shed 5 bases, with 15 bases lying between them. Germline V gene lookup returns CDR1 LNHDA and CDR2 SQIVND (reference sequence).

The CDR3 sequence is CASSSRGGGTGELFF. The CDR3 nucleotides are TGTGCCAGCAGCTCCCGGGGCGGGGGCACCGGGGAGCTGTTTTTT. This chain joins TRBV9 and TRBJ2-2; 7 bases map to TRBD2. V lost 4 bases to trimming and J lost 4 bases; unmatched junction nucleotides: 7. The CDR3 sequence is 15 residues long. Germline V CDR1 and CDR2: SGDLS, YYNGEE. Filled out from reference TRBV9 and TRBJ2-2, the complete variable domain reads DSGVTQTPKHLITATGQRVTLRCSPRSGDLSVYWYQQSLDQGLQFLIQYYNGEERAKGNILERFSAQQFPDLHSELNLSSLELGDSALYFCASSSRGGGTGELFFGEGSRLTVL.

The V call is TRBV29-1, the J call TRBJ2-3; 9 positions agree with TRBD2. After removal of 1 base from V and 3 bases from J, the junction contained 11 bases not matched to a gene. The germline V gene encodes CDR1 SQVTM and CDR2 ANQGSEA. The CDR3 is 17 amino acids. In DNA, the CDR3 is TGCAGCGTTGAAGGTGGCGGGAGGGCCGCTGGGACAGATACGCAGTATTTT. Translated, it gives CSVEGGGRAAGTDTQYF.

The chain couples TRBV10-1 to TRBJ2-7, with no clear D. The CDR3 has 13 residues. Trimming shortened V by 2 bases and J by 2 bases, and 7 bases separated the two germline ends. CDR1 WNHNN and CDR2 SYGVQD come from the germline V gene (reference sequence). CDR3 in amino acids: CASSEAITYEQYF. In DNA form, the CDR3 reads TGCGCCAGCAGTGAGGCGATTACCTACGAGCAGTACTTC.

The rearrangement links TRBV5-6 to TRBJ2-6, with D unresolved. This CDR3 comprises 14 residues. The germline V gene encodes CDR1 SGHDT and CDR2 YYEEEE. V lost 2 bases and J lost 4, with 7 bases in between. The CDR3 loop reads CASSLRVGANVLTF. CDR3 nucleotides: TGTGCCAGCAGCTTACGGGTGGGGGCCAACGTCCTGACTTTC.

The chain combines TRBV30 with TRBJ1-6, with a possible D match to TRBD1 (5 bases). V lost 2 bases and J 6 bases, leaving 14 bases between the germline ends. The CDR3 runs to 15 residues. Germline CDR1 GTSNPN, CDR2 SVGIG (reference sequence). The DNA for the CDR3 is TGTGCCTGGAGTCGCAGGGAGGGGAGTAATTCACCCCTCCACTTT. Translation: CAWSRREGSNSPLHF.

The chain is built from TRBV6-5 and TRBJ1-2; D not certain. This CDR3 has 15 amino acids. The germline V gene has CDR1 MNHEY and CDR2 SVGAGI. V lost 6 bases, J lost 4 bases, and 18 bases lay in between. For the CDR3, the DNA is TGTGCCAGCAGAGACGGCAGCTCAGTTTTCTATGGCTACACCTTC. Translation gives CASRDGSSVFYGYTF.

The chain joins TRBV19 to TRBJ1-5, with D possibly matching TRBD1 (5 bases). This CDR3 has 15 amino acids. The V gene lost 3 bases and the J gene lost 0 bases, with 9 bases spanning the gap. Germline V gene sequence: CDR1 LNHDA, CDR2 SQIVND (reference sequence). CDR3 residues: CASSIGGVSNQPQHF. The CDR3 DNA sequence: TGTGCCAGTAGTATCGGAGGGGTTAGCAATCAGCCCCAGCATTTT.

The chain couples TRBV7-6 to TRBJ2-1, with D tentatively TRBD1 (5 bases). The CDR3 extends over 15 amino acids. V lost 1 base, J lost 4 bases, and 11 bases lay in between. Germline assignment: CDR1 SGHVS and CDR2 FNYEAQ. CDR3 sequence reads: CASSLGQGKYNEQFF. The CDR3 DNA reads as TGTGCCAGCAGCTTAGGGCAGGGAAAATACAATGAGCAGTTCTTC. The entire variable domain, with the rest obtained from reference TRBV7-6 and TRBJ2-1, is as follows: GAGVSQSPRYKVTKRGQDVALRCDPISGHVSLYWYRQALGQGPEFLTYFNYEAQQDKSGLPNDRFSAERPEGSISTLTIQRTEQRDSAMYRCASSLGQGKYNEQFFGPGTRLTVL.

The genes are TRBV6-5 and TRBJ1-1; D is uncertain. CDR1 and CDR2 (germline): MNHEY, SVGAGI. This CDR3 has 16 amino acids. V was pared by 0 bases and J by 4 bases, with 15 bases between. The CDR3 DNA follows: TGTGCCAGCAGTTACTCGTCAGGCGGGTTTGGCACTGAAGCTTTCTTT. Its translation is CASSYSSGGFGTEAFF.

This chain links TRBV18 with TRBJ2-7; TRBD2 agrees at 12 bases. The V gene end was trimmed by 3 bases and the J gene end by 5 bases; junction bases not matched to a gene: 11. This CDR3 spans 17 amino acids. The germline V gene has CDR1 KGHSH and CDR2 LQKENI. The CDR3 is CASSPVDLAGGRDEQYF. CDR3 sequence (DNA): TGTGCCAGCTCACCGGTGGACCTAGCGGGGGGGCGGGACGAGCAGTACTTC.

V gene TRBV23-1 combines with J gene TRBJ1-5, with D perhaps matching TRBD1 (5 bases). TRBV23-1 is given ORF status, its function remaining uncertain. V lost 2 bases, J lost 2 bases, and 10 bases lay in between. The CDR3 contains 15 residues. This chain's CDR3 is CASSQEVQGNQPQHF. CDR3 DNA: TGCGCCAGCAGTCAAGAGGTACAGGGCAATCAGCCCCAGCATTTT.

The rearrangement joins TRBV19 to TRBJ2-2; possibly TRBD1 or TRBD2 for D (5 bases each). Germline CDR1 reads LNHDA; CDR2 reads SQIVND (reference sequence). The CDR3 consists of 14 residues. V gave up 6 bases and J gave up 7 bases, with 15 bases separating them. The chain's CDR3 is CASSASLGVGELFF. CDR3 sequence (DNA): TGTGCCAGTAGCGCTAGTCTGGGGGTCGGGGAGCTGTTTTTT. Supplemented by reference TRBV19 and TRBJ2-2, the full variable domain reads DGGITQSPKYLFRKEGQNVTLSCEQNLNHDAMYWYRQDPGQGLRLIYYSQIVNDFQKGDIAEGYSVSREKKESFPLTVTSAQKNPTAFYLCASSASLGVGELFFGEGSRLTVL.

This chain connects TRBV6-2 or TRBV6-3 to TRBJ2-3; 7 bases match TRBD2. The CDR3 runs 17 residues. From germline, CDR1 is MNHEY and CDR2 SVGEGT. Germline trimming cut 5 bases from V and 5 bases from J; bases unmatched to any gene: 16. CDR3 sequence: CASSPWGGSTRGDTQYF. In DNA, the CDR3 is TGTGCCAGCAGTCCCTGGGGAGGGAGCACTAGAGGAGATACGCAGTATTTT.

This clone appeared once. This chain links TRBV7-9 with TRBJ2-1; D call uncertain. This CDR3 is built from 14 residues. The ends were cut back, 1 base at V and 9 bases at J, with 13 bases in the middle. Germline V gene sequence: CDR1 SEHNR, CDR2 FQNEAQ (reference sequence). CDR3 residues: CASSLGVGWTEQFF. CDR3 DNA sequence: TGTGCCAGCAGCTTAGGTGTAGGGTGGACTGAGCAGTTCTTC.

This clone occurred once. The CDR3 loop reads CASTEQAYNQPQHF. CDR3 nucleotide sequence: TGTGCCAGTACCGAACAGGCATACAATCAGCCCCAGCATTTT. V and J are TRBV19 and TRBJ1-5; D is perhaps TRBD1 (5 bases). This CDR3 has 14 residues. CDR1 LNHDA and CDR2 SQIVND come from the germline V gene (reference sequence). V lost 7 bases, J lost 3 bases, and 13 bases lay in between.

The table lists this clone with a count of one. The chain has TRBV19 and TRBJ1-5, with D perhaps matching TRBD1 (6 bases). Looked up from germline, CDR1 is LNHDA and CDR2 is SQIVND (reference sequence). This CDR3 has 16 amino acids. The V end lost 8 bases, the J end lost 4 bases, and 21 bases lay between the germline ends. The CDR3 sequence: CASSSPTGRINQPQHF. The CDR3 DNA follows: TGTGCCAGTTCCTCCCCCACAGGGAGAATAAATCAGCCCCAGCATTTT.